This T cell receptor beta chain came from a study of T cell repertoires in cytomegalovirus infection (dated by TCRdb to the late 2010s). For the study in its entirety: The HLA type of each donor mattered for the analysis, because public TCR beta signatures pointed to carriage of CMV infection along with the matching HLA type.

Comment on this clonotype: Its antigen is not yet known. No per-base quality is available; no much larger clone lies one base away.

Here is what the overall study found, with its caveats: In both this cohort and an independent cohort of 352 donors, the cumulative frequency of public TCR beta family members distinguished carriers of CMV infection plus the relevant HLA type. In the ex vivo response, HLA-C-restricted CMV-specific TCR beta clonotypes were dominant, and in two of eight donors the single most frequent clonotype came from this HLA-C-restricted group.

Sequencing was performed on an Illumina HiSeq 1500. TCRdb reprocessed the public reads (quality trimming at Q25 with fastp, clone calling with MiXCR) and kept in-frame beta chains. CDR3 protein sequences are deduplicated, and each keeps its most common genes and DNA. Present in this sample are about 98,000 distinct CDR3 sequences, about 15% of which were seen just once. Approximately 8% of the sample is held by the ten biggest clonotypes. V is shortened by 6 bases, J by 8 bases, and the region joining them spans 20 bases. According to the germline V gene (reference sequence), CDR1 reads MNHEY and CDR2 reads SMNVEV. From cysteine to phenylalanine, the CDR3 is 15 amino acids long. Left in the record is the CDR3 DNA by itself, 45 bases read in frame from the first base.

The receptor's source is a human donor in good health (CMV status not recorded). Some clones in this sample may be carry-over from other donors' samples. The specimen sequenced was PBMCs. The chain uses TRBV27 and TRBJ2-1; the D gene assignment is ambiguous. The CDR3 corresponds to CASSRPPGSLDEQFF. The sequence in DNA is TGTGCCAGCAGCCGACCCCCAGGTAGTCTCGATGAGCAGTTCTTC.